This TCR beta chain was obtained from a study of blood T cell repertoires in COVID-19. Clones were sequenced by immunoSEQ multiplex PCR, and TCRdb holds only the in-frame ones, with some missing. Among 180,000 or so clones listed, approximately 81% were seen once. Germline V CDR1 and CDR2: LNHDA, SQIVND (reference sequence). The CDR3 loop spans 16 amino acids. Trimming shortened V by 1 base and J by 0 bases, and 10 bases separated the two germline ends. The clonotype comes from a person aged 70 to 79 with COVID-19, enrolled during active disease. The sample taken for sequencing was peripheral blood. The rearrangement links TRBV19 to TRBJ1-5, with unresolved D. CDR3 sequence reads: CASSIVGTDSNQPQHF. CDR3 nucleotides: TGTGCCAGTAGTATAGTAGGTACAGATAGCAATCAGCCCCAGCATTTT.